Here is one T cell receptor beta chain with its context. These data belong to a study of blood T cell repertoires in COVID-19. The CDR3 contains 15 residues. Per the germline V gene, CDR1 is SGHRS and CDR2 is YFSETQ. Losses at the gene ends were 3 bases for V and 5 bases for J; bases not matched to a gene: 6. Here immunoSEQ multiplex PCR was the method, and the copy in TCRdb shows in-frame clones only, minus some. The table records about 24,000 clones, about 91% of them present only once. The sequence was collected from a man between 65 and 85 years old with active COVID-19. Sequences were obtained from peripheral blood. V is TRBV5-1 and J is TRBJ2-2, with 8 bases lining up with TRBD2. The CDR3 region is CASSYLGGDTGELFF. In DNA, the CDR3 is TGCGCCAGCAGCTACCTCGGGGGGGATACCGGGGAGCTGTTTTTT.